These 32 T cell receptor beta chains came from one sample sequenced in a study of blood T cell repertoires in COVID-19. Clones were sequenced by immunoSEQ multiplex PCR, and TCRdb holds only the in-frame ones, with some missing. The sample includes roughly 50,000 clones, approximately 84% of them seen just once. The sequenced material came from peripheral blood. These receptors all stem from a human donor in a cohort sampled during active COVID-19.

This chain joins TRBV5-1 and TRBJ2-5, with TRBD1 as a possible D gene (5 bases). V was cut by 4 bases and J by 0 bases, with 7 bases left in between. The germline V gene has CDR1 SGHRS and CDR2 YFSETQ. The CDR3 is 13 amino acids. In DNA form, the CDR3 reads TGCGCCAGCAGCCCAGGGAACCAAGAGACCCAGTACTTC. Amino acids: CASSPGNQETQYF.

The chain uses TRBV2 and TRBJ1-1, with D perhaps matching TRBD1 (6 bases). Looked up from germline, CDR1 is SNHLY and CDR2 is FYNNEI. There are 13 residues in the CDR3. V lost 6 bases and J 1 base, leaving 9 bases between the germline ends. CDR3 coding DNA: TGTGCCAGCAGGCGGACAGCGAACACTGAAGCTTTCTTT. Translation: CASRRTANTEAFF.

The rearrangement joins TRBV5-1 to TRBJ2-1; 16 bases are a match to TRBD2. This CDR3 spans 16 amino acids. V lost 4 bases to trimming and J lost 6 bases; unmatched junction nucleotides: 4. The V gene's germline CDR1 is SGHRS and CDR2 YFSETQ. The CDR3 is CASSPGLAGGVNEQFF. CDR3 coding DNA: TGCGCCAGCAGCCCGGGACTAGCGGGAGGGGTCAATGAGCAGTTCTTC.

The J gene is TRBJ2-3, the V gene TRBV4-1; TRBD2 might be the D (6 bases). The length of the CDR3 is 15 residues. The germline CDR1 and CDR2 sequences are MGHRA and YSYEKL. V was pared by 2 bases and J by 1 base, with 10 bases between. The CDR3 sequence is CASSQTPGGTDTQYF. The CDR3 DNA is TGCGCCAGCAGCCAAACCCCGGGGGGCACAGATACGCAGTATTTT.

The genes are TRBV5-4 and TRBJ2-2; TRBD1 aligns across 8 bases. The CDR3 has 16 amino acids. Germline V gives CDR1 SGHNT, CDR2 YYREEE (reference sequence). The trim removed 3 bases at V and 2 bases at J, leaving 6 bases unmatched. The DNA of the CDR3 is TGTGCCAGCAGCTCTTGGACAGGGCGTAACACCGGGGAGCTGTTTTTT. Translated, it gives CASSSWTGRNTGELFF.

The chain has TRBV5-1 and TRBJ2-5, with 9 bases identical to TRBD1. The CDR3 loop spans 14 amino acids. The germline gives CDR1 SGHRS, CDR2 YFSETQ. The V and J ends lost 4 bases and 3 bases, in that order; junction bases with no gene match: 4. CDR3 protein: CASSPGQGKETQYF. DNA of the CDR3: TGCGCCAGCAGCCCCGGACAGGGGAAAGAGACCCAGTACTTC.

V is TRBV7-3 and J is TRBJ2-1, with 9 bases identical to TRBD2. The CDR3 runs to 15 residues. Germline assignment: CDR1 SGHTA and CDR2 FQGTGA. With 5 bases clipped from V and 4 bases from J, the junction kept 6 bases outside the gene matches. In DNA form, the CDR3 reads TGTGCCAGCAGCCCCGGGCGGGGGGGATACAATGAGCAGTTCTTC. It yields the protein CASSPGRGGYNEQFF.

This clone was recorded only once. The V call is TRBV5-1, the J call TRBJ2-7; D perhaps matches TRBD1 (6 bases). The germline V gene encodes CDR1 SGHRS and CDR2 YFSETQ. This CDR3 has 15 amino acids. The V end was cut by 0 bases, the J end by 3 bases, with 13 bases between. CDR3 sequence reads: CASSLDGQSDYEQYF. As DNA, the CDR3 is TGCGCCAGCAGCTTGGATGGACAGTCCGACTACGAGCAGTACTTC.

This sequence joins TRBV5-1 and TRBJ1-1; no definite D call. Germline CDR1 and CDR2: SGHRS and YFSETQ. CDR3 length: 14 amino acids. The V end was cut by 3 bases, the J end by 5 bases, with 14 bases between. The CDR3 loop reads CASSSAAGWTEAFF. In DNA, the CDR3 is TGCGCCAGCAGCTCGGCGGCGGGGTGGACTGAAGCTTTCTTT.

The gene calls are TRBV4-1 and TRBJ2-1; D not resolved. Germline CDR1 is MGHRA and CDR2 is YSYEKL. V was shortened by 5 bases and J by 7 bases, with 30 bases between the two germline ends. The CDR3 contains 19 residues. As DNA, the CDR3 is TGCGCCAGCAGCTCCCCTTTCTTACCGGGTCCCTGGATAACAAATGAGCAGTTCTTC. Its translation is CASSSPFLPGPWITNEQFF.

This chain uses TRBV19 with TRBJ2-7, with a tentative D call TRBD2 (6 bases). This CDR3 comprises 14 residues. Germline CDR1 reads LNHDA; CDR2 reads SQIVND (reference sequence). Between the trimmed V and J ends, which lost 6 bases and 4 bases, there was a span of 16 bases. CDR3 sequence: CASSRRDGGYEQYF. CDR3 nucleotides: TGTGCCAGTAGCAGAAGGGACGGGGGATACGAGCAGTACTTC.

This clone came up once. V usage is TRBV28 and J usage is TRBJ2-7; the D gene is possibly TRBD1 (6 bases). CDR3 length: 15 residues. In germline, CDR1 is MDHEN, CDR2 SYDVKM. Between the trimmed V and J ends, which lost 5 bases and 3 bases, there was a span of 17 bases. CDR3 loop: CASSDSGQSGYEQYF. The CDR3 DNA is TGTGCCAGCAGTGACTCCGGACAGTCGGGCTACGAGCAGTACTTC.

The sample holds one count of this clone. V gene TRBV28 combines with J gene TRBJ2-7, with no clear D. The CDR3 is 12 residues long. Trimming left V 5 bases short and J 7 bases short, with 12 bases between. The V gene's germline CDR1 is MDHEN and CDR2 SYDVKM. The CDR3 here is CASSLLRGEQYF. Here the CDR3 DNA reads TGTGCCAGCAGTCTACTACGAGGTGAGCAGTACTTC.

The V and J genes are TRBV18 and TRBJ2-7; D not resolved. Germline V gene lookup returns CDR1 KGHSH and CDR2 LQKENI. There are 15 residues in the CDR3. V was cut by 2 bases and J by 0 bases, with 11 bases left in between. CDR3 loop: CASSPGTASSYEQYF. The CDR3 DNA sequence: TGTGCCAGCTCACCAGGAACAGCTTCCTCCTACGAGCAGTACTTC. The entire variable domain, with the rest obtained from reference TRBV18 and TRBJ2-7, is as follows: NAGVMQNPRHLVRRRGQEARLRCSPMKGHSHVYWYRQLPEEGLKFMVYLQKENIIDESGMPKERFSAEFPKEGPSILRIQQVVRGDSAAYFCASSPGTASSYEQYFGPGTRLTVT.

This clone was detected only a few times. The chain joins TRBV28 to TRBJ1-6, with a possible D match to TRBD1 (5 bases). Deletions cut 6 bases from V and 9 bases from J, with 18 bases between. This CDR3 comprises 15 residues. In germline, CDR1 is MDHEN, CDR2 SYDVKM. The CDR3 here is CASSPLGWGGSPLHF. For the CDR3, the DNA is TGTGCCAGCAGCCCTCTCGGCTGGGGGGGTTCACCCCTCCACTTT.

V and J are TRBV5-4 and TRBJ2-3, with D hard to call. The CDR3 extends over 16 amino acids. The V and J ends lost 4 bases and 4 bases respectively, with 19 bases between them. Germline V gene lookup returns CDR1 SGHNT and CDR2 YYREEE (reference sequence). As DNA, the CDR3 is TGTGCCAGCAGCATCGACATCAGCTCAGCCTCAGATACGCAGTATTTT. The encoded protein is CASSIDISSASDTQYF. Using reference TRBV5-4 and TRBJ2-3 for the parts outside the CDR3, the full variable domain is ETGVTQSPTHLIKTRGQQVTLRCSSQSGHNTVSWYQQALGQGPQFIFQYYREEENGRGNFPPRFSGLQFPNYSSELNVNALELDDSALYLCASSIDISSASDTQYFGPGTRLTVL.

There are a few counts of this clone. This chain joins TRBV10-1 and TRBJ2-7; TRBD1 matches 7 bases. Germline-derived CDR1 and CDR2 are WNHNN and SYGVQD (reference sequence). V was pared by 4 bases and J by 5 bases, with 8 bases of the junction left unmatched. The CDR3 runs to 14 residues. The CDR3: CASSALTGTHEQYF. CDR3 DNA sequence: TGCGCCAGCAGTGCCCTGACAGGGACCCACGAGCAGTACTTC.

This clone was counted only a few times. This chain links TRBV7-2 with TRBJ1-1; D remains unclear. This CDR3 spans 13 amino acids. The germline CDR1 and CDR2 sequences are SGHTA and FQGNSA. Trimming took 6 bases from V and 0 from J, leaving 8 bases between them. The CDR3 spells CASSFSVNTEAFF. CDR3 nucleotides: TGTGCCAGCAGTTTTTCAGTGAACACTGAAGCTTTCTTT.

This chain uses TRBV6-4 with TRBJ2-3; 12 bases agree with TRBD2. The CDR3 sequence is 14 residues long. Germline CDR1 reads MRHNA; CDR2 reads SNTAGT. The ends lost 7 bases at V and 8 bases at J; junction bases unmatched: 7. DNA of the CDR3: TGTGCCAGCAAGACTAGCGGGAGCGATGGTACGCAGTATTTT. It is translated as CASKTSGSDGTQYF.

This sequence joins TRBV6-6 and TRBJ1-1; 7 bases are shared with TRBD1. This CDR3 contains 14 residues. Germline values: CDR1 MNHNY, CDR2 SVGAGI (reference sequence). J was trimmed by 4 bases and V by 6 bases; bases with no gene match: 8. This chain's CDR3 is CASSLEQGITEAFF. The CDR3 bases are TGTGCCAGCAGCTTAGAACAGGGGATCACTGAAGCTTTCTTT.

The chain uses TRBV28 and TRBJ2-3; the match to TRBD2 covers 10 bases. In germline, CDR1 is MDHEN, CDR2 SYDVKM. J gave up 3 bases and V 4 bases, and 1 base lay outside the gene matches. The CDR3 is made up of 14 amino acids. CDR3 loop: CASSSTSGTDTQYF. The CDR3, as DNA: TGTGCCAGCAGTTCGACTAGCGGGACAGATACGCAGTATTTT.

The V and J genes are TRBV5-6 and TRBJ2-7, with TRBD1 matching 7 bases. The germline V gene encodes CDR1 SGHDT and CDR2 YYEEEE. This CDR3 has 15 amino acids. V lost 3 bases and J lost 1; bases outside the gene matches: 7. The chain's CDR3 is CASSSRQGGSYEQYF. The CDR3, as DNA: TGTGCCAGCAGCTCGCGACAGGGTGGGTCCTACGAGCAGTACTTC.

The chain is built from TRBV6-5 and TRBJ2-5; TRBD1 might be the D (5 bases). Trimming pared 4 bases from V and 5 bases from J, leaving 8 bases between. The CDR3 sequence is 12 residues long. Per germline, CDR1 MNHEY and CDR2 SVGAGI. CDR3 nucleotide sequence: TGTGCCAGCAGTTCAGGGCTGGAGACCCAGTACTTC. This gives the protein CASSSGLETQYF.

J is TRBJ2-2 and V is TRBV25-1; a possible D gene is TRBD1 (6 bases). CDR1 MGHDK and CDR2 SYGVNS come from the germline V gene. The CDR3 is made up of 13 amino acids. Trimming removed 6 bases from V and 5 bases from J, with 10 bases in between. The CDR3 sequence is CASRATGTGELFF. The CDR3 nucleotides are TGTGCCAGCAGAGCCACAGGGACCGGGGAGCTGTTTTTT.

This CDR3 reads CASRPRDTDRTDTQYF. The CDR3 nucleotides read TGCGCCAGCAGGCCCCGGGACACCGACCGCACAGATACGCAGTATTTT. This chain connects TRBV5-1 to TRBJ2-3, with D maybe TRBD1 (6 bases). The CDR3 contains 16 residues. Trimming took off 5 bases at V and 1 base at J, with 17 bases between the two ends. Per the germline V gene, CDR1 is SGHRS and CDR2 is YFSETQ.

V usage is TRBV21-1 and J usage is TRBJ1-2. TRBV21-1 is a pseudogene. The CDR3 sequence is 14 residues long. The CDR3 reads CASSNRRADYGYTF. CDR3 nucleotide sequence: TGTGCCAGCAGCAATCGGCGAGCGGACTATGGCTACACCTTC.

This chain joins TRBV5-4 and TRBJ2-3; possibly TRBD2 for D (6 bases). V shed 4 bases and J shed 1 base, with 16 bases lying between them. Germline values: CDR1 SGHNT, CDR2 YYREEE (reference sequence). CDR3 length: 16 residues. In DNA form, the CDR3 reads TGTGCCAGCAGCCTGCCCGGGGGAACGCGCACAGATACGCAGTATTTT. It codes for CASSLPGGTRTDTQYF.

The chain links TRBV24-1 to TRBJ2-3; 13 bases fit TRBD2. Germline trimming cut 1 base from V and 0 bases from J; bases unmatched to any gene: 3. The CDR3 consists of 18 residues. Germline V gives CDR1 KGHDR, CDR2 SFDVKD. CDR3: CATSDFRTSGSSTDTQYF. CDR3 nucleotides: TGTGCCACCAGTGATTTCCGGACTAGCGGGAGCAGCACAGATACGCAGTATTTT.

This chain joins TRBV27 and TRBJ2-3, with D maybe TRBD2 (6 bases). Between the trimmed V and J ends, which lost 5 bases and 1 base, there was a span of 10 bases. The length of the CDR3 is 14 residues. Per the germline V gene, CDR1 is MNHEY and CDR2 is SMNVEV (reference sequence). Here the CDR3 reads CASSPGGGTDTQYF. In nucleotides, the CDR3 is TGTGCCAGCAGTCCAGGAGGGGGCACAGATACGCAGTATTTT.

Comment on this clone: At one end, the junction sequence differs from germline, possibly due to a read error. Other DNA sequences from this sample encode an identical CDR3 as well. This rearrangement joins TRBV27 to TRBJ1-5; D possibly corresponds to TRBD1 (5 bases). The CDR3 is 15 residues long. The germline gives CDR1 MNHEY, CDR2 SMNVEV (reference sequence). The CDR3: CASSFAGMGNQPQHF. The CDR3 DNA reads as TGTGCCAGCAGTTTTGCAGGGATGGGCAATCAGCCTCAGCATTTT.

This clone has a single count. The rearrangement joins TRBV19 to TRBJ1-4; D unresolved. The V end lost 9 bases, the J end lost 6 bases, and 14 bases lay between the germline ends. The germline gives CDR1 LNHDA, CDR2 SQIVND (reference sequence). The CDR3 runs to 13 residues. CDR3 residues: CASGGIIHEKLFF. As DNA, the CDR3 is TGTGCCAGCGGAGGAATAATCCATGAAAAACTGTTTTTT.

J is TRBJ2-5 and V is TRBV27, with TRBD1 matching over 9 bases. The germline V gene has CDR1 MNHEY and CDR2 SMNVEV (reference sequence). Unmatched junction bases numbered 9, after V lost 5 bases and J lost 8 bases. The CDR3 covers 14 residues. CDR3 sequence (DNA): TGTGCCAGCAGTCCAAGGACAGGGGTCGACACCCAGTACTTC. Protein sequence: CASSPRTGVDTQYF.